This entry concerns a single T cell receptor (beta chain). CDR1 is SGHTA, CDR2 FQGNSA, per germline. CDR3 length: 16 residues. V gave up 9 bases and J gave up 4 bases; unmatched junction bases: 14. The assay was immunoSEQ multiplex PCR, and TCRdb's table has in-frame clones only and misses some. The profile shows over 65,000 clones, less than 95% of them singletons. This sample stems from a study of T cell changes during pregnancy in multiple sclerosis. The J gene is TRBJ1-3, the V gene TRBV7-2, with 8 bases identical to TRBD1. This specimen consisted of peripheral blood, obtained in the third trimester of pregnancy. This sequence originates from a female donor with multiple sclerosis, enrolled in a pregnancy study. The CDR3 loop is CASCRDRQPRGNTIYF. CDR3 nucleotides: TGTGCCAGTTGCAGGGACAGGCAACCGCGGGGAAACACCATATATTTT.